Each of the 24 T cell receptor beta chains below was sequenced from the same sample in a study of blood T cell repertoires in COVID-19. Clones were read by immunoSEQ multiplex PCR, and TCRdb kept only the in-frame ones, dropping some. The sample includes about 140,000 clones, roughly 85% of them seen just once. The sequencing input was peripheral blood. All receptors derive from a middle-aged man with acute or convalescent COVID-19.

The CDR3 protein is CASSLGGSGRNNEQFF. The CDR3 nucleotides read TGTGCCAGCAGCTTAGGGGGTAGCGGGAGAAACAATGAGCAGTTCTTC. The chain employs TRBV7-3 and TRBJ2-1, with 9 bases lining up with TRBD2. Germline loops: CDR1 SGHTA, CDR2 FQGTGA. V was pared by 2 bases and J by 5 bases, with 7 bases of the junction left unmatched. This CDR3 has 16 amino acids.

The chain combines TRBV5-1 with TRBJ2-5; weak D call: TRBD1 (7 bases). Trimming took 4 bases from V and 5 from J, leaving 18 bases between them. The CDR3 is made up of 15 amino acids. Germline V gene lookup returns CDR1 SGHRS and CDR2 YFSETQ. CDR3 DNA: TGCGCCAGCAGCGGACGACAGGGAGGAGCGGAGACCCAGTACTTC. This gives the protein CASSGRQGGAETQYF.

The chain couples TRBV7-8 to TRBJ1-4, with D possibly matching TRBD1 (6 bases). From germline, CDR1 is SGHVS and CDR2 FQNEAQ. The CDR3 extends over 14 amino acids. V lost 1 base and J lost 6, with 9 bases in between. The CDR3 region is CASSLGTVYEKLFF. Here the CDR3 DNA reads TGTGCCAGCAGCTTAGGGACAGTTTATGAAAAACTGTTTTTT.

In regard to this clone: Its ends do not fully match the called genes, so a read error is possible. This chain connects TRBV3-1 (or the pseudogene TRBV3-2) to TRBJ2-7; 10 bases align to TRBD1. Germline CDR1 reads LGHDT; CDR2 reads YNNKEL (reference sequence). The CDR3 spans 12 residues. CDR3 amino acids: CASSQAGTGERF. CDR3 nucleotides: TGTGCCAGCAGCCAAGCTGGGACAGGGGAACGCTTC.

The chain employs TRBV11-2 and TRBJ2-1, with a weak D call TRBD2 (5 bases). This CDR3 has 16 residues. Trimming took 6 bases from V and 3 from J, leaving 18 bases between them. CDR1 and CDR2 (germline): SGHAT, FQNNGV. The CDR3 sequence is CASSLEDWKFYNEQFF. CDR3 sequence (DNA): TGTGCCAGCAGTTTGGAGGACTGGAAGTTCTACAATGAGCAGTTCTTC.

The chain joins TRBV3-1 (or the pseudogene TRBV3-2) to TRBJ1-1, with TRBD1 as a possible D gene (5 bases). The CDR3 is made up of 15 amino acids. Germline V CDR1 and CDR2: LGHDT, YNNKEL (reference sequence). Trimming took off 0 bases at V and 1 base at J, with 9 bases between the two ends. The CDR3 DNA reads as TGTGCCAGCAGCCAAGACCCCAGGGCGAACACTGAAGCTTTCTTT. Its protein product is CASSQDPRANTEAFF.

This clone was seen only a few times. J is TRBJ2-2 and V is TRBV7-3; D is possibly TRBD1 (5 bases). Trimming pared 6 bases from V and 1 base from J, leaving 9 bases between. The CDR3 contains 14 residues. The V gene's germline CDR1 is SGHTA and CDR2 FQGTGA. Here the CDR3 reads CASRSGWNTGELFF. In DNA, the CDR3 is TGTGCCAGCAGATCAGGGTGGAACACCGGGGAGCTGTTTTTT.

This chain uses TRBV19 with TRBJ1-6, with 8 positions matching TRBD1. J was trimmed by 5 bases and V by 7 bases; bases with no gene match: 7. The CDR3 consists of 15 residues. CDR1 and CDR2 from the germline V gene are LNHDA and SQIVND (reference sequence). CDR3 in amino acids: CASKLDRAHNSPLHF. CDR3 DNA sequence: TGTGCCAGTAAGCTGGACAGGGCCCATAATTCACCCCTCCACTTT. Full variable domain (remainder filled in from reference TRBV19 and TRBJ1-6): DGGITQSPKYLFRKEGQNVTLSCEQNLNHDAMYWYRQDPGQGLRLIYYSQIVNDFQKGDIAEGYSVSREKKESFPLTVTSAQKNPTAFYLCASKLDRAHNSPLHFGNGTRLTVT.

The genes are TRBV18 and TRBJ1-1, with D unresolved. CDR3 length: 14 amino acids. From germline, CDR1 is KGHSH and CDR2 LQKENI. V was shortened by 2 bases and J by 3 bases, with 10 bases between the two germline ends. The CDR3 is CASSPARQYTEAFF. The DNA of the CDR3 is TGTGCCAGCTCACCAGCCAGGCAGTACACTGAAGCTTTCTTT.

The gene calls are TRBV27 and TRBJ2-3; D call uncertain. V dropped 3 bases and J dropped 2 bases, with 9 bases sitting between them. This CDR3 has 14 residues. Germline V gene sequence: CDR1 MNHEY, CDR2 SMNVEV (reference sequence). DNA for the CDR3: TGTGCCAGCAGTTTGTTTCAGATCACAGATACGCAGTATTTT. Its protein product is CASSLFQITDTQYF.

The chain carries TRBV3-1 (or the pseudogene TRBV3-2) and TRBJ1-3; D is possibly TRBD1 (6 bases). Germline values: CDR1 LGHDT, CDR2 YNNKEL (reference sequence). The V end was cut by 5 bases, the J end by 0 bases, with 14 bases between. The CDR3 extends over 16 amino acids. As DNA, the CDR3 is TGTGCCAGCAGCATGGACGGGACACTCTCTGGAAACACCATATATTTT. This codes for CASSMDGTLSGNTIYF.

The chain carries TRBV18 and TRBJ2-5; possible D gene TRBD2, 5 bases. The germline V and J ends were trimmed by 2 bases and 3 bases, with 13 bases remaining between them. Looked up from germline, CDR1 is KGHSH and CDR2 is LQKENI. This CDR3 has 15 residues. Here the CDR3 reads CASSPNASSEETQYF. The CDR3 region has the DNA TGTGCCAGCTCACCAAACGCTAGCAGCGAAGAGACCCAGTACTTC.

The chain is built from TRBV2 and TRBJ2-2; TRBD1 aligns across 7 bases. The CDR3 sequence is 18 residues long. With 4 bases clipped from V and 4 bases from J, the junction kept 15 bases outside the gene matches. Germline V lookup: CDR1 SNHLY, CDR2 FYNNEI. CDR3 sequence reads: CASSVPSWTGHTTGELFF. CDR3 coding DNA: TGTGCCAGCAGTGTACCTAGCTGGACAGGCCACACCACCGGGGAGCTGTTTTTT.

The chain has TRBV7-2 and TRBJ1-5; possibly TRBD1 for D (6 bases). Deletions cut 1 base from V and 8 bases from J, with 15 bases between. The germline V gene encodes CDR1 SGHTA and CDR2 FQGNSA. The CDR3 extends over 15 amino acids. This chain's CDR3 is CASSLGQGRREPQHF. CDR3 DNA: TGTGCCAGCAGCTTAGGGCAGGGGCGTCGGGAGCCCCAGCATTTT.

CDR3 in DNA: TGCGCCAGCAGCTTGGCACAGGGCAGTTACAATGAGCAGTTCTTC. It is translated as CASSLAQGSYNEQFF. This chain connects TRBV5-1 to TRBJ2-1, with a weak D call TRBD1 (6 bases). Between the trimmed V and J ends, which lost 0 bases and 4 bases, there was a span of 11 bases. The germline V gene has CDR1 SGHRS and CDR2 YFSETQ. The CDR3 is 15 residues long.

This chain joins TRBV27 and TRBJ2-3; 8 bases are shared with TRBD2. The CDR3 spans 17 residues. Losses at the gene ends were 5 bases for V and 1 base for J; bases not matched to a gene: 11. Germline-derived CDR1 and CDR2 are MNHEY and SMNVEV (reference sequence). The CDR3 nucleotides read TGTGCCAGCAGTCTCCTGCCGGGGGGGGGTGGCACAGATACGCAGTATTTT. Translated: CASSLLPGGGGTDTQYF.

The chain combines TRBV18 with TRBJ1-1, with 9 bases matching TRBD1. V lost 1 base and J lost 4; bases outside the gene matches: 7. CDR3 size: 16 residues. CDR1 and CDR2 from the germline V gene are KGHSH and LQKENI. The CDR3 DNA reads TGTGCCAGCTCACCACAACAGGGGGCTGGTAGCACTGAAGCTTTCTTT. This translates into CASSPQQGAGSTEAFF.

In this sample, this clone turned up a few times. DNA for the CDR3: TGTGCCAGCAGTGAAGTCGGGGTCTATGGCTACACCTTC. Residues: CASSEVGVYGYTF. V is TRBV6-1 and J is TRBJ1-2; D call uncertain. Germline CDR1 is MNHNS and CDR2 is SASEGT. The CDR3 is 13 amino acids. Trimming shortened V by 1 base and J by 4 bases, and 7 bases separated the two germline ends.

This rearrangement joins TRBV5-8 to TRBJ1-4; D call uncertain. The CDR3 covers 16 residues. Trimming shortened V by 3 bases and J by 7 bases, and 19 bases separated the two germline ends. Germline lookup yields CDR1 SGHTS and CDR2 YDEGEE. CDR3 sequence reads: CASSSNPREGSEKLFF. Written as DNA, the CDR3 is TGTGCCAGCAGCTCTAATCCACGGGAGGGTAGTGAAAAACTGTTTTTT.

The chain couples TRBV6-2 or TRBV6-3 to TRBJ2-1; the match to TRBD1 covers 10 bases. Germline-derived CDR1 and CDR2 are MNHEY and SVGEGT. The V and J ends lost 2 bases and 4 bases, in that order; junction bases with no gene match: 5. The CDR3 is made up of 16 amino acids. CDR3: CASSYPGQGFYNEQFF. The CDR3 DNA reads as TGTGCCAGCAGTTACCCGGGACAGGGGTTTTACAATGAGCAGTTCTTC.

The V gene is TRBV27, the J gene TRBJ1-4, with TRBD1 as a possible D gene (5 bases). Germline lookup yields CDR1 MNHEY and CDR2 SMNVEV (reference sequence). V lost 3 bases to trimming and J lost 2 bases, with 10 bases between them. CDR3 size: 15 residues. Written as DNA, the CDR3 is TGTGCCAGCAGTTTTACACAGGAGACTAATGAAAAACTGTTTTTT. It codes for CASSFTQETNEKLFF.

V is TRBV6-5 and J is TRBJ1-1, with D unclear. This CDR3 region has 14 residues. Per the germline V gene, CDR1 is MNHEY and CDR2 is SVGAGI. V was trimmed by 7 bases and J by 3 bases, leaving 15 bases between them. CDR3 sequence reads: CASILTPKDTEAFF. CDR3 bases: TGTGCCAGCATACTAACACCGAAGGACACTGAAGCTTTCTTT.

This clone showed up just once. The chain recombines TRBV11-2 with TRBJ2-6, with 7 bases matching TRBD1. Per germline, CDR1 SGHAT and CDR2 FQNNGV. V was clipped by 5 bases and J by 0 bases; unmatched bases: 10. This CDR3 contains 18 residues. In DNA form, the CDR3 reads TGTGCCAGCAGCCGATTTGACAGGGACAGCTCTGGGGCCAACGTCCTGACTTTC. It encodes CASSRFDRDSSGANVLTF.

J is TRBJ2-1 and V is TRBV5-1, with 7 nucleotides matching TRBD1. The length of the CDR3 is 15 residues. The V gene end was trimmed by 0 bases and the J gene end by 8 bases; junction bases not matched to a gene: 8. The V gene's germline CDR1 is SGHRS and CDR2 YFSETQ. CDR3 protein: CASSLAGQEFHEQFF. CDR3 sequence (DNA): TGCGCCAGCAGCTTGGCTGGACAGGAGTTCCATGAGCAGTTCTTC.